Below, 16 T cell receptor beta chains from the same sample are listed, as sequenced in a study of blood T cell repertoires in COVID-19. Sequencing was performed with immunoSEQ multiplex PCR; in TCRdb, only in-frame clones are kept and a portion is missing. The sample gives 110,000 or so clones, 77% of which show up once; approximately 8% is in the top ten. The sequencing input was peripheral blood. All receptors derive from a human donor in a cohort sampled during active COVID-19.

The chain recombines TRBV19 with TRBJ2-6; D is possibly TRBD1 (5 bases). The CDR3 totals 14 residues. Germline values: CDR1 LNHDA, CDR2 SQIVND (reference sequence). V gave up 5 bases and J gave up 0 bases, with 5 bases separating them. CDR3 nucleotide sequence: TGTGCCAGTAGTCAGGGCTCTGGGGCCAACGTCCTGACTTTC. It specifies CASSQGSGANVLTF.

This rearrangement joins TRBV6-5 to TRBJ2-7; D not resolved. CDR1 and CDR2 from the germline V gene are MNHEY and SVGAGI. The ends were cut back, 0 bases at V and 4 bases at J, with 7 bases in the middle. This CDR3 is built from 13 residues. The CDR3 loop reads CASSYSFRYEQYF. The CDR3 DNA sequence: TGTGCCAGCAGTTACTCGTTTAGATACGAGCAGTACTTC.

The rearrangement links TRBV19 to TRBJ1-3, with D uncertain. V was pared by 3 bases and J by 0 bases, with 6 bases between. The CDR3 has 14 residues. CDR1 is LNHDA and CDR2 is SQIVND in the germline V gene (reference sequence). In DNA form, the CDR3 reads TGTGCCAGTAGTATTGAGGTCTCTGGAAACACCATATATTTT. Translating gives CASSIEVSGNTIYF.

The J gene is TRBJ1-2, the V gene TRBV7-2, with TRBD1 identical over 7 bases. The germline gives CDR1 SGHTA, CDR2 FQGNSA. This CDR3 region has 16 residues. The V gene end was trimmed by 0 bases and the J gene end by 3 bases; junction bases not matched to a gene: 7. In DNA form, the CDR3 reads TGTGCCAGCAGCTTAGCGGCAGGGGGGCGAGACTATGGCTACACCTTC. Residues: CASSLAAGGRDYGYTF.

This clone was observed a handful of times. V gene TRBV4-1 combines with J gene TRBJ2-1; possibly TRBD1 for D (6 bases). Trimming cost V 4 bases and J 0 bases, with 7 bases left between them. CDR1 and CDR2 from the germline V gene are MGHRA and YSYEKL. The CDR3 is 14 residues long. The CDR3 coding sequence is TGCGCCAGCAGCCTAGGGGGCTCCTACAATGAGCAGTTCTTC. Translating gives CASSLGGSYNEQFF.

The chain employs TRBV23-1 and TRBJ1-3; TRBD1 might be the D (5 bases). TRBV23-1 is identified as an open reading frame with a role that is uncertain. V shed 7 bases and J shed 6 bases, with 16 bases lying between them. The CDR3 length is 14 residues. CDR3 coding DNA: TGCGCCAGCAATTGGGGGGGGAGGTTAAACACCATATATTTT. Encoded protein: CASNWGGRLNTIYF.

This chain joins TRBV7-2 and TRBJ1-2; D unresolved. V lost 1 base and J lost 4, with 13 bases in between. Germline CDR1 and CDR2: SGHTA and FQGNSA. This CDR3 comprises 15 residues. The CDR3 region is CASSLVAGSGYGYTF. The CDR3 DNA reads TGTGCCAGCAGCTTAGTCGCAGGAAGCGGCTATGGCTACACCTTC.

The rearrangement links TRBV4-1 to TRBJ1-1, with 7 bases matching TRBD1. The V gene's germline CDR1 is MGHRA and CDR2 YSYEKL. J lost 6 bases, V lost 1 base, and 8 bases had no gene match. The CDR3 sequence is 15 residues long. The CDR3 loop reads CASSQVQQGLAEAFF. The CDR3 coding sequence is TGCGCCAGCAGCCAAGTACAACAGGGGTTGGCTGAAGCTTTCTTT.

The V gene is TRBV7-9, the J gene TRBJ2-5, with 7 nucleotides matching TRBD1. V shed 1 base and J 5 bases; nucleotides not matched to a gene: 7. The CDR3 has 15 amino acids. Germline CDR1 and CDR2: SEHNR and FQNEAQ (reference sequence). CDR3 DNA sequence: TGTGCCAGCAGCTTAGTTCCCGACAGGGATGAGACCCAGTACTTC. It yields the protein CASSLVPDRDETQYF.

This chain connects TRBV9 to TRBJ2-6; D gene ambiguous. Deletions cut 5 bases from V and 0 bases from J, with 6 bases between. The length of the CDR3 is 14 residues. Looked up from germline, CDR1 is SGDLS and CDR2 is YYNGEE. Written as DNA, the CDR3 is TGTGCCAGCAGTACTTACTCTGGGGCCAACGTCCTGACTTTC. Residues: CASSTYSGANVLTF.

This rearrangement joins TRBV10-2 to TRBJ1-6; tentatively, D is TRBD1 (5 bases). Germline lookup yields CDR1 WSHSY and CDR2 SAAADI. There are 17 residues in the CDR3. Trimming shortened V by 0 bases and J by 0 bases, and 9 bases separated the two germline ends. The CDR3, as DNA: TGCGCCAGCAGTGAGTCTACAGGCAGCTCCTATAATTCACCCCTCCACTTT. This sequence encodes CASSESTGSSYNSPLHF.

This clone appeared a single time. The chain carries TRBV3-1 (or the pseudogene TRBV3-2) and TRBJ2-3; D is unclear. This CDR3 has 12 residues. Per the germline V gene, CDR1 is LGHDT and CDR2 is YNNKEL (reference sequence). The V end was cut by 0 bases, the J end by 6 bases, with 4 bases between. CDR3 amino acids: CASSQDLDTQYF. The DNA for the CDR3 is TGTGCCAGCAGCCAAGATCTTGATACGCAGTATTTT.

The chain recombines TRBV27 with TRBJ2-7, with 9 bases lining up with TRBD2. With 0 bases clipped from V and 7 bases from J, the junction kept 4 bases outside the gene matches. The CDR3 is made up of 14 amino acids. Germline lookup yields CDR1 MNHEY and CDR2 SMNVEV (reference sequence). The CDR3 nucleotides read TGTGCCAGCAGTTTATCGGCGGGAGGGCGTGAGCAGTACTTC. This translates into CASSLSAGGREQYF.

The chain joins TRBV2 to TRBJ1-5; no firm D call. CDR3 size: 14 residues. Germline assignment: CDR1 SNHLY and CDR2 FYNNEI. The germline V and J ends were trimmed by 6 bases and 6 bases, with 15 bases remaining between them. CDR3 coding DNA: TGTGCCAGCAGAGCCGGGGTGGGCGTTCAGCCCCAGCATTTT. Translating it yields CASRAGVGVQPQHF. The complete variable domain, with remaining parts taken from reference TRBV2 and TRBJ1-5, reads EPEVTQTPSHQVTQMGQEVILRCVPISNHLYFYWYRQILGQKVEFLVSFYNNEISEKSEIFDDQFSVERPDGSNFTLKIRSTKLEDSAMYFCASRAGVGVQPQHFGDGTRLSIL.

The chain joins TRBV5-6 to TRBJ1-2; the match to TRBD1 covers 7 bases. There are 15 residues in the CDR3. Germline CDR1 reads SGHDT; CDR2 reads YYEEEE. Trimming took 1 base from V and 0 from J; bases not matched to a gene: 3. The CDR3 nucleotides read TGTGCCAGCAGCTTGAGGGGGACAGCTAACTATGGCTACACCTTC. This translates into CASSLRGTANYGYTF.

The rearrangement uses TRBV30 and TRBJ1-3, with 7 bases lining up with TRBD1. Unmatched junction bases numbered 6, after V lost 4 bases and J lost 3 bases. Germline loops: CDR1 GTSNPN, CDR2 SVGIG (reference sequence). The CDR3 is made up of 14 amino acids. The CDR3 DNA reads TGTGCCTGGACCACAGGGGATGTTGGAAACACCATATATTTT. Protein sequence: CAWTTGDVGNTIYF.